This T cell receptor beta chain was documented in a study of T-cell memory formation after mild COVID-19. As for the study in general: TCR clusters were mostly donor specific.

Findings and caveats of the study: Whether day 37 second-wave clones are SARS-CoV-2-specific was not confirmed.

The length of the CDR3 is 17 residues. CDR1 and CDR2 (germline): SGHRS, YFSETQ. Trimming cost V 4 bases and J 7 bases; bases outside gene matches: 17. This clonotype has a handful of counts. What it binds is not known. TCRdb redid the calling of the 5' RACE reads with MiXCR, one entry per CDR3 protein. The table has hundreds of thousands of distinct CDR3 sequences, roughly a fifth seen once. Sequenced sample: PBMCs or a T cell subset sorted from them (not recorded which). This TCR was sampled from an adult woman who had mild COVID-19 (a few samples of this study predate the infection). Cell type and time point are not known. This chain connects TRBV5-1 to TRBJ2-5; TRBD2 agrees at 9 bases. CDR3 coding DNA: TGCGCCAGCAGCCAAGGAACTAGCGGGTCATTCCGGGGGACCCAGTACTTC. Translation gives CASSQGTSGSFRGTQYF.